Presented here are 8 T cell receptor beta chains from one specimen sequenced in a study of tumor-infiltrating lymphocytes in primary liver carcinoma (TCRdb year 2017). RNA from unsorted whole blood was extracted with TRIzol reagent, and germline DNA was obtained with the DNeasy Blood & Tissue kit. Instrument on record: Illumina HiSeq 2500. Using a constant-region primer and ProtoScript II reverse transcriptase, TCRbeta-specific cDNA was reverse-transcribed from 450 to 650 ng total RNA. The TCRbeta libraries were prepared through three rounds of nested multiplex PCR following a slightly modified ARM-PCR procedure. Each of the first two PCR rounds ran for approximately 10 cycles using multiplex TRBV1-TRBV30 forward primers together with a Cbeta reverse primer. The raw public data were reprocessed by TCRdb itself: fastp quality trimming at Q25, MiXCR clonotype calling, in-frame beta chains only. CDR3 protein duplicates are merged, each entry listing the most common genes and DNA. Within this sample are almost 200,000 distinct CDR3 sequences, with roughly two thirds of them counted one time only. The top ten hold approximately 7% of the sample.

Sequences were obtained from peripheral blood. All receptors derive from a woman aged 55-70 years with primary liver carcinoma and hepatitis B virus infection.

The chain has TRBV12-3 or TRBV12-4 and TRBJ2-7; D unresolved. The CDR3 covers 17 residues. V was clipped by 5 bases and J by 2 bases, with 22 bases between them. The CDR3 here is CASSPSGRRIVAYEQYF. The DNA of the CDR3 is TGTGCCAGCAGTCCCTCCGGTAGGCGCATAGTAGCCTACGAGCAGTACTTC.

With regard to this clonotype: Possible read error: a much larger clone is one base away. The rearrangement joins TRBV5-4 to TRBJ2-7, with D unresolved. Germline CDR1 reads SGHNT; CDR2 reads YYREEE (reference sequence). The V end was cut by 0 bases, the J end by 4 bases, with 8 bases between. This CDR3 spans 13 amino acids. The CDR3 DNA sequence: TGTGCCAGCAGCTTGGATGGGAAGTACGAGCAGTACTTC. Translating gives CASSLDGKYEQYF. Drawing the rest from reference TRBV5-4 and TRBJ2-7, the complete variable domain is ETGVTQSPTHLIKTRGQQVTLRCSSQSGHNTVSWYQQALGQGPQFIFQYYREEENGRGNFPPRFSGLQFPNYSSELNVNALELDDSALYLCASSLDGKYEQYFGPGTRLTVT.

This clonotype has ten or more counts. The chain combines TRBV29-1 with TRBJ2-1, with 9 positions matching TRBD2. This CDR3 is built from 13 residues. Unmatched junction bases numbered 5, after V lost 4 bases and J lost 7 bases. Germline loops: CDR1 SQVTM, CDR2 ANQGSEA. CDR3 region: CSVASGATNEQFF. The CDR3 coding sequence is TGCAGCGTTGCTAGCGGGGCCACTAATGAGCAGTTCTTC.

This clonotype was recorded many times. V is TRBV12-3 or TRBV12-4 and J is TRBJ1-2; D is perhaps TRBD1 (5 bases). This CDR3 has 16 amino acids. Trimming took off 7 bases at V and 7 bases at J, with 25 bases between the two ends. The CDR3 DNA is TGTGCCAGCACCCCAAGCGGGGGTGGAGGCTTGTTTGGCTACACCTTC. Translating gives CASTPSGGGGLFGYTF.

In regard to this clonotype: A read error is possible here, since a much larger clone lies one base away. The chain has TRBV14 and TRBJ2-5, with 10 bases matching TRBD2. Per germline, CDR1 SGHDN and CDR2 FVKESK. The V segment lost 8 bases and the J segment 4 bases; nucleotides outside the gene matches: 13. The CDR3 runs to 16 residues. The DNA for the CDR3 is TGTGCCAGCCGCCGGCTAGCGGGAGAAGAAGGAGAGACCCAGTACTTC. The encoded protein is CASRRLAGEEGETQYF.

Worth noting for this clonotype: A much larger clone differs by one base, so this may be a read error. V is TRBV29-1 and J is TRBJ2-7; the D is unclear. There are 12 residues in the CDR3. Germline lookup yields CDR1 SQVTM and CDR2 ANQGSEA. In nucleotides, the CDR3 is TGCAGCGTTGGGGTTTCCTCCTACGAGCAGCACGTC. It yields the protein CSVGVSSYEQHV.

A note on this clonotype: This may be a read error: a much more frequent sequence differs by one nucleotide. The rearrangement uses TRBV29-1 and TRBJ1-2; D is uncertain. CDR1 and CDR2 (germline): SQVTM, ANQGSEA. Trimming removed 6 bases from V and 4 bases from J, with 18 bases in between. CDR3 length: 14 residues. This chain's CDR3 is CSVHLGRGLYGYTF. The CDR3 DNA sequence: TGCAGCGTCCACTTAGGTCGCGGACTCTATGGCTACACCTTC.

Points on this clonotype: An end of the junction differs from the germline gene, which may be a read error. The chain recombines TRBV5-6 with TRBJ2-1, with a tentative D call TRBD2 (5 bases). The germline V gene encodes CDR1 SGHDT and CDR2 YYEEEE. This CDR3 contains 13 residues. The CDR3: CASSLGGKYGQLF. The CDR3 DNA reads TGTGCCAGCAGCTTAGGAGGAAAATACGGGCAGTTATTC.